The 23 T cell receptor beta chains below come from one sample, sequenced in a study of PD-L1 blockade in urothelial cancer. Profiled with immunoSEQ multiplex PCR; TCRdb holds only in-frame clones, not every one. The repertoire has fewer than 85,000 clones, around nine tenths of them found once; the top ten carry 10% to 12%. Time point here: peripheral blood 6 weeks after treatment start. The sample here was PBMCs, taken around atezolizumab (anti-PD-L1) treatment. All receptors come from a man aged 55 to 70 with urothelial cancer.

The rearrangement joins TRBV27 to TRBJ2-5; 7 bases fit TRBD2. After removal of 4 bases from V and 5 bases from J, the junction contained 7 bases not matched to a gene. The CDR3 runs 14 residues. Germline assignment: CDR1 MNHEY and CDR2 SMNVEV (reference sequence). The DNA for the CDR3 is TGTGCCAGCAGTTCCAGGGCGGGGGAGGAGACCCAGTACTTC. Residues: CASSSRAGEETQYF.

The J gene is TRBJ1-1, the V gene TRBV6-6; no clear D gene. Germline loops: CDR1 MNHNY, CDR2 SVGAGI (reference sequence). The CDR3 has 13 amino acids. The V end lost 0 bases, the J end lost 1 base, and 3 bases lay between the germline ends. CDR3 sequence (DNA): TGTGCCAGCAGTTACTCGAGGAACACTGAAGCTTTCTTT. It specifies CASSYSRNTEAFF.

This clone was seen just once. In DNA, the CDR3 is TGTGCCAGCAGCCAAGTTCCTAGCGACTACAATGAGCAGTTCTTC. The encoded protein is CASSQVPSDYNEQFF. V usage is TRBV4-2 and J usage is TRBJ2-1; weak D call: TRBD2 (6 bases). Germline V gives CDR1 LGHNA, CDR2 YNFKEQ. There are 15 residues in the CDR3. V lost 1 base and J lost 3, with 10 bases in between.

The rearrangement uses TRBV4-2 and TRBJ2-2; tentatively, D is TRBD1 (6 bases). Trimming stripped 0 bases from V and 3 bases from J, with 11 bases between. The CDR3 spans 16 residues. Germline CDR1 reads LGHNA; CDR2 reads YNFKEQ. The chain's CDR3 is CASSQDFQGYTGELFF. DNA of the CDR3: TGTGCCAGCAGCCAAGACTTCCAGGGGTACACCGGGGAGCTGTTTTTT.

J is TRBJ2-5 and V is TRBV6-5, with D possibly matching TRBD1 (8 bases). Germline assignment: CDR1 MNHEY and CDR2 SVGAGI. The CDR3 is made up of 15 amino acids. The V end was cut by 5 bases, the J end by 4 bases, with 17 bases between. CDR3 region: CASSRGGTGGETQYF. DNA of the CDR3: TGTGCCAGCAGTAGGGGGGGGACAGGCGGAGAGACCCAGTACTTC.

CDR3 region: CASSLDPEPLYEQYF. CDR3 DNA sequence: TGTGCCAGCAGCTTGGACCCCGAACCACTTTACGAGCAGTACTTC. V and J are TRBV5-5 and TRBJ2-7, with D unresolved. CDR1 is SGHKS, CDR2 YYEKEE, per germline (reference sequence). V gave up 0 bases and J gave up 4 bases, with 14 bases separating them. The CDR3 is made up of 15 amino acids.

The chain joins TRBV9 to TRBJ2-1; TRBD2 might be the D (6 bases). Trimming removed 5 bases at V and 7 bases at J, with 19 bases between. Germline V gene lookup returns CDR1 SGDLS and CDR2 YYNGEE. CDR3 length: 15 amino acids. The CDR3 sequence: CASSVGGDPRNEQFF. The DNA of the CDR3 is TGTGCCAGCAGTGTGGGAGGAGACCCGAGGAATGAGCAGTTCTTC.

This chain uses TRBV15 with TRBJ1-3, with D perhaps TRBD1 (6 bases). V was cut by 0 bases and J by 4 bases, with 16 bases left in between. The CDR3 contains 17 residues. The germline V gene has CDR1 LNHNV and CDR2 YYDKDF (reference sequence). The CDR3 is CATSRDLGRGRGNTIYF. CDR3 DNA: TGTGCCACCAGCAGAGACTTGGGCAGGGGAAGGGGAAACACCATATATTTT.

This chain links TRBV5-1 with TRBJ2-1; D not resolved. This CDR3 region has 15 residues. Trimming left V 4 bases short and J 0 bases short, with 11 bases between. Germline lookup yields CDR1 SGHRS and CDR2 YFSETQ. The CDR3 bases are TGCGCCAGCAGCCCTGAACCTAGCTCCTACAATGAGCAGTTCTTC. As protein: CASSPEPSSYNEQFF.

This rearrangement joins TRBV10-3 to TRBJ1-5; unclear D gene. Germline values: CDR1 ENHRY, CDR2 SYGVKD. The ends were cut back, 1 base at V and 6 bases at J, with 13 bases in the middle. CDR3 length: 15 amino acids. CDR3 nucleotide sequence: TGTGCCATCAGTGAGTTGGGAGGGAGAGGTCAGCCCCAGCATTTT. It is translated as CAISELGGRGQPQHF.

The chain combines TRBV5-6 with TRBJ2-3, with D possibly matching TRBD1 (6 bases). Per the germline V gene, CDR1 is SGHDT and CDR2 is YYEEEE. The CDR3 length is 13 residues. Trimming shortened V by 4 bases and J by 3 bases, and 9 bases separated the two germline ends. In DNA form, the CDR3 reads TGTGCCAGCAGCGAAACAGGGACAGATACGCAGTATTTT. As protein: CASSETGTDTQYF.

This chain's CDR3 is CASRPGTDNQPQHF. The CDR3 coding sequence is TGTGCCAGCAGACCTGGGACAGACAATCAGCCCCAGCATTTT. V and J are TRBV28 and TRBJ1-5, with 7 bases fitting TRBD1. The germline V gene encodes CDR1 MDHEN and CDR2 SYDVKM. The V and J ends lost 6 bases and 3 bases, in that order; junction bases with no gene match: 5. The CDR3 is 14 residues long.

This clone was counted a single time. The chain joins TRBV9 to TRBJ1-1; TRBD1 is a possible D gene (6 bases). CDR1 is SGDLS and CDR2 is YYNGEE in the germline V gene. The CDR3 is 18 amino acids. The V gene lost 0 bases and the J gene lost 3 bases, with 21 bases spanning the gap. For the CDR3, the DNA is TGTGCCAGCAGCGTAGGTCGTATAGCTGGGGGCGGGCACACTGAAGCTTTCTTT. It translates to CASSVGRIAGGGHTEAFF.

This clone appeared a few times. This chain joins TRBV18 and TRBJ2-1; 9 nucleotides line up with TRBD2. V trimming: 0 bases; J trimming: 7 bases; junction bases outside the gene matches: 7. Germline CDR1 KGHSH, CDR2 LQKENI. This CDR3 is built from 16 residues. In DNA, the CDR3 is TGTGCCAGCTCACCACCTGGGCTAGCGGGACCAAATGAGCAGTTCTTC. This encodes CASSPPGLAGPNEQFF.

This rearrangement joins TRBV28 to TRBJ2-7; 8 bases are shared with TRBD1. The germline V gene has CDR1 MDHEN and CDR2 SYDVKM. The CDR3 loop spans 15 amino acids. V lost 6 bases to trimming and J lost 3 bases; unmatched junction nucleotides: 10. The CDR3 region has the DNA TGTGCCAGCAGCCTTTACAGGGGGATGTTCTACGAGCAGTACTTC. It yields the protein CASSLYRGMFYEQYF.

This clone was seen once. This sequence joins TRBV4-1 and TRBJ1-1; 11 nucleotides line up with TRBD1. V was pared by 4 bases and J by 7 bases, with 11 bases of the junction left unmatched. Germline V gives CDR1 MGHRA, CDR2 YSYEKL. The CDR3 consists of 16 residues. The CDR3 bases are TGCGCCAGCAGCCCCCATCCGGGACAGGGGGGGGGTGAAGCTTTCTTT. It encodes CASSPHPGQGGGEAFF.

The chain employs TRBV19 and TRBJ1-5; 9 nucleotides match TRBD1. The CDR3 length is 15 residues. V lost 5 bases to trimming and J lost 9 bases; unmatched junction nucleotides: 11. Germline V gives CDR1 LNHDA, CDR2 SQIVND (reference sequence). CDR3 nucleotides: TGTGCCAGTAGTGTCGGACAGGGGCACCGGTGGCCCCAGCATTTT. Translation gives CASSVGQGHRWPQHF. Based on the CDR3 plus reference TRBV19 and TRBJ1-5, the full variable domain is DGGITQSPKYLFRKEGQNVTLSCEQNLNHDAMYWYRQDPGQGLRLIYYSQIVNDFQKGDIAEGYSVSREKKESFPLTVTSAQKNPTAFYLCASSVGQGHRWPQHFGDGTRLSIL.

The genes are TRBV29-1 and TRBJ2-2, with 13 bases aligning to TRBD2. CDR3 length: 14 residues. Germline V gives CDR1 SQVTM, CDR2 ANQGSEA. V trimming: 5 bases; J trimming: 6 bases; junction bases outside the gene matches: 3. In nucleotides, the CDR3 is TGCAGCGTTAGGACTAGCGGGAGTGCCGGGGAGCTGTTTTTT. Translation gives CSVRTSGSAGELFF.

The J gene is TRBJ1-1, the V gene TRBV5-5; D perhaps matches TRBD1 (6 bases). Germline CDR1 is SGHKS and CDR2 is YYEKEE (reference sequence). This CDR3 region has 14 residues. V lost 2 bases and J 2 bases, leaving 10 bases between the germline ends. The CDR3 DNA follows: TGTGCCAGCAGCTTTGACAGGATTAACACTGAAGCTTTCTTT. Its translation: CASSFDRINTEAFF.

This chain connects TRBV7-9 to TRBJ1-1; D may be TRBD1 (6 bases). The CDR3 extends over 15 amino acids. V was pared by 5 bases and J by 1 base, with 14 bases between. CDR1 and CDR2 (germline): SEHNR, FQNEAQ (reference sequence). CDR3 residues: CASSVYRDRNTEAFF. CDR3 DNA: TGTGCCAGCAGCGTGTACAGGGATCGGAACACTGAAGCTTTCTTT.

The CDR3 here is CASSMAALNTEAFF. CDR3 coding DNA: TGTGCCAGTAGTATGGCGGCATTGAACACTGAAGCTTTCTTT. V gene TRBV19 combines with J gene TRBJ1-1, with unresolved D. The germline V and J ends were trimmed by 3 bases and 0 bases, with 8 bases remaining between them. Per germline, CDR1 LNHDA and CDR2 SQIVND (reference sequence). The CDR3 is made up of 14 amino acids.

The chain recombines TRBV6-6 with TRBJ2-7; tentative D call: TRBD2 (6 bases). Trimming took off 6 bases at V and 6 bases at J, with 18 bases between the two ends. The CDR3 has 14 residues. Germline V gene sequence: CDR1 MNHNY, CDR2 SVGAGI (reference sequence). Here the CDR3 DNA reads TGTGCCAGCAGCAATCGACTAGGCTCCCGCGAGCAGTACTTC. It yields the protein CASSNRLGSREQYF.

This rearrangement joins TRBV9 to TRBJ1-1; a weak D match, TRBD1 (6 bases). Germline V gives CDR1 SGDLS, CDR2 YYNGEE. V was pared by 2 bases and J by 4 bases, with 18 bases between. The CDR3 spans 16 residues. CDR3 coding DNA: TGTGCCAGCAGCGTGGGATGGGGGCAGCCGGGCACTGAAGCTTTCTTT. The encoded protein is CASSVGWGQPGTEAFF.